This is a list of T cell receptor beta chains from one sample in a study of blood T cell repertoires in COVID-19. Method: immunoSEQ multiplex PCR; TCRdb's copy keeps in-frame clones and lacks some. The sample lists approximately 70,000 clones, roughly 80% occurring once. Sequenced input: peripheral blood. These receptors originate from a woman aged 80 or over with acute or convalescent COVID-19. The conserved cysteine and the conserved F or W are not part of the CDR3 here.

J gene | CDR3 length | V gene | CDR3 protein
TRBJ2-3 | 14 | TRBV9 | ASSVGPGGSTDTQY
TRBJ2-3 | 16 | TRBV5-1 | ASSTGQGVGPSTDTQY
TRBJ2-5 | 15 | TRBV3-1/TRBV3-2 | ASSPSGLASYQETQY
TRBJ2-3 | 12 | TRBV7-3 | ASSRYTSTDTQY
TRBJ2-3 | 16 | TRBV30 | AWSRWGRKNGGTDTQY
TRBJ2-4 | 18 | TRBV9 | ASSVDPQGRGNIAKNIQY
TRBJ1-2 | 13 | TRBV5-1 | ASSQRPGQSYGYT
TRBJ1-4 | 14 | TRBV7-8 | ASSLVKGTGWEKLF
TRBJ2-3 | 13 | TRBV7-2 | ASSAGWGVAGTQY
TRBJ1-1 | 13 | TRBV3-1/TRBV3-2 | ASSQDGQGGQRAF
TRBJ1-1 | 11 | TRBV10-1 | ASRGPAGTEAF
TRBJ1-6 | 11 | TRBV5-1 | ASSFQENSPLH
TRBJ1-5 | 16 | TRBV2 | ASSGALELGGGKGPQH
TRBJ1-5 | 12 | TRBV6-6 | ASSDSRSNQPQH
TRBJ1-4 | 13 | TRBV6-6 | ASTTGQGTNEKLF
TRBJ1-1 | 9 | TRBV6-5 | ASSSQGAAF
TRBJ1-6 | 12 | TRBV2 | ASNEYSYNSPLH
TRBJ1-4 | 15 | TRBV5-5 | ASSQDLTGATNEKLF
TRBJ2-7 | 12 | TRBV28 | ASSFQGSSYEQY
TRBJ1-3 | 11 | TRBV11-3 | ASSLRSGNTIY
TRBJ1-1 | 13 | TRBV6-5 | ASATTSRANTEAF
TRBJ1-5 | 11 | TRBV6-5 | ASGRGDNQPQH
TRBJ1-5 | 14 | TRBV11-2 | ASSPSQGAVGQPQH
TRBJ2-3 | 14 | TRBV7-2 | ASSLFRGGLADTQY
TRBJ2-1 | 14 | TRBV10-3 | AISLDPLGLGGEQF
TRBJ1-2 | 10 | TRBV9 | ASSVRDYGYT
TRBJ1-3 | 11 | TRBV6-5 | ASRLNGGNTIY
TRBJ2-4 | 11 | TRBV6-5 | ASKGGAKNIQY
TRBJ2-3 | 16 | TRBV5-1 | ASSPGLRLAGSTDTQY
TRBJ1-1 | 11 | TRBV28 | ASKDSLNTEAF
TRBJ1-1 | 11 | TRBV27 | ASSFVMNTEAF
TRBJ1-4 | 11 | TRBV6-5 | ASSRDSTGKLF
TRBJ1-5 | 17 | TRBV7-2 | ASSLVAGLKTRENQPQH
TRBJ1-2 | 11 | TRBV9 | ASSPGEYYGYT
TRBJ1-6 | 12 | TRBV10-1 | ASSPGQGRRPLH
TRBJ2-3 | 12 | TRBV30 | AWSADRGTDTQY
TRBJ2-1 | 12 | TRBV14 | ASSQDIVINEQF
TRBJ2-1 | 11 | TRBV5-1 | ASSQGKLNEQF
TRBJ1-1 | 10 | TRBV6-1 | ASSEGGSGAF